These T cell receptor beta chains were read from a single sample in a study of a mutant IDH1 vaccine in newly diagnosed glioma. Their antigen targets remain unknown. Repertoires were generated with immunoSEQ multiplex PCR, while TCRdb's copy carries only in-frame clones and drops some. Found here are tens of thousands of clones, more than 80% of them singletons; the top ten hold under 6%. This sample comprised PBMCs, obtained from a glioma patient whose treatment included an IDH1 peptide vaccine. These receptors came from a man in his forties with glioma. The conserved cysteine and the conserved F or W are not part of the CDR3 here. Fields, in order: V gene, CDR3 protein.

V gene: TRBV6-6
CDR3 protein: ASNPGGSNYGYT

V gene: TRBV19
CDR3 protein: ASSTGTSGRETQY

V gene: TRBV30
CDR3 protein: AWTPGSGTYNEQF

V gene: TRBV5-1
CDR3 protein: ASSRNSYEQY

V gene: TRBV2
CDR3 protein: ASALVDNEQF

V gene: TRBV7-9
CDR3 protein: ASGDSKIQETQY

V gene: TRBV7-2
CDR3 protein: ASSYKGAYSNQPQH

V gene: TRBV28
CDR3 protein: ASSLYRTSGSNEQF

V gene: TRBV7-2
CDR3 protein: ASSLRAGQYSYNEQF

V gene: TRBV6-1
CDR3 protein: ASSDPVRLNYGYT

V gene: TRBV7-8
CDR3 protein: ASSRYTNEQF

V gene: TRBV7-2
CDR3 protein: ASSLVQGLAKNIQY

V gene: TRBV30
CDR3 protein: AWIGGRDYNEQF

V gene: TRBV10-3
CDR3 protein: ATRTSGSNEQF

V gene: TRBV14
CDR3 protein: ASSQEVGGQF

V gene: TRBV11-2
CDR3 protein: ASSSSGLAVQETQY

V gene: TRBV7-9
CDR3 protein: ASSFGQGMGA

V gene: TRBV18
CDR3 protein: ASSSGVGQNYEQY

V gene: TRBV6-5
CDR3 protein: ASILDRQAYEQY

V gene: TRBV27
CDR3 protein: ASSFSPARMHDYT

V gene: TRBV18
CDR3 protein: ASSPPNRGLRETQY

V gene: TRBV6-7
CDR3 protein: ASSRTGGNQPQH

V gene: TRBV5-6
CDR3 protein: ASSATTVYGYT

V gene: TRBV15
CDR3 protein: ATSRGQVNTEAF

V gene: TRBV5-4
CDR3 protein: ASSLKRGGQNNSPLH

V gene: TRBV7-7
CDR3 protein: ASSPTTSGSYNEQF

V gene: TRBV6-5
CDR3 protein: ASRSSGNTIY

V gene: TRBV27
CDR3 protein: ASSRGQNPGELF

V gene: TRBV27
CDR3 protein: ASSSYWGTDTQY

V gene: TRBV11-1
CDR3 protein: ASSHGDGREAF

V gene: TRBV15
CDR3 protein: ATSRDLPGKTYEQY

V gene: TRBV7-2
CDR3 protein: ASSFSGGTGELF

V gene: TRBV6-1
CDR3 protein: ASSEGDYAGNTIY

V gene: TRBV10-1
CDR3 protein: ASGGGGYNEQF

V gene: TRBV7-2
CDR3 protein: ASSLGTGRGSQPQH

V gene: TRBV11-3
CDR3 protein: ASSLGAPSYNEQF

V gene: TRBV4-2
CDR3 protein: ASSQGSRVTSYNEQF

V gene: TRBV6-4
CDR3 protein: ASSAWSGGYT

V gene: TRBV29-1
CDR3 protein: SVEGLAGPSYEQY

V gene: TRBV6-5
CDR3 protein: ASSPSGGHTGELF

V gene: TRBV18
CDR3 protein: ASSPPTRTVDYGYT

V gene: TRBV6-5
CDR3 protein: ASSSWTAGNTIY

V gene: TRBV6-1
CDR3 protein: AGHRTYSNQPQH

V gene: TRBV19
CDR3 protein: ASRDRSKGNQPQH

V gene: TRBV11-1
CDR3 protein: ASTLGRLAEETQY

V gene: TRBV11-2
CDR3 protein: ASSLVGDGYT

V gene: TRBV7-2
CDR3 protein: ASSSRTSGGSSYNEQF

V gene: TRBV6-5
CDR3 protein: AIPPGDNSPLH

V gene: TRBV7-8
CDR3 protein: ASSLGSRNQETQY

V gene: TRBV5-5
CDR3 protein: ASSLRAGVGDTQY

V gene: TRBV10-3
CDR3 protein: AISEERRAAYEQY

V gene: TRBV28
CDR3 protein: ASTLGAGRTGRNQPQH

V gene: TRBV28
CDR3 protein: ASNVANTGELF

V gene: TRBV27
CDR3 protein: ASSFDKSYEQY